A single sample is the source of the 28 T cell receptor beta chains below, sequenced in a study of molecular identifiers for immune sequencing clone quantification. Via MiXCR, TCRdb re-called the PCR reads, giving one row per CDR3 protein. The sample has about 640,000 distinct CDR3 sequences, about 20% seen once. Sequenced sample: naive CD8+ T cells from blood, with Jurkat cell RNA spiked in. This sample's subset: FACS-sorted CD8+CD4-CCR7+CD45RA+ naive T cells. All receptors come from a human donor in good health. Some libraries in this study had Jurkat cell RNA spiked in.

The gene calls are TRBV12-3 or TRBV12-4 and TRBJ2-3, with TRBD2 matching over 8 bases. The CDR3 has 15 residues. J was trimmed by 4 bases and V by 5 bases; bases with no gene match: 8. The chain's CDR3 is CASSALAGSADTQYF. CDR3 DNA: TGTGCCAGCAGTGCCTTAGCGGGAAGCGCAGATACGCAGTATTTT.

A note on this clonotype: One base away lies a much larger clone, so this may be a sequencing read error. The J gene is TRBJ2-2, the V gene TRBV12-5; D gene unclear. Germline CDR1 LGHNT, CDR2 FRNRAP. The CDR3 sequence is 12 residues long. CDR3 nucleotides: TGTGTTAGTGGTTTGTCCCCCGGGGAGCTGTTTTTT. Its protein is CVSGLSPGELFF.

This clonotype turned up a few times. The V gene is TRBV20-1, the J gene TRBJ2-7, with D hard to call. V lost 5 bases and J lost 4, with 9 bases in between. The CDR3 length is 11 residues. Per germline, CDR1 DFQATT and CDR2 SNEGSKA (reference sequence). The CDR3 reads CSARFAYEQYF. The CDR3 DNA follows: TGCAGTGCTCGCTTTGCGTACGAGCAGTACTTC.

The sample holds many counts of this clonotype. This chain joins TRBV20-1 and TRBJ2-5; 7 bases fit TRBD2. Unmatched junction bases numbered 11, after V lost 6 bases and J lost 1 base. This CDR3 spans 15 amino acids. The germline V gene has CDR1 DFQATT and CDR2 SNEGSKA (reference sequence). CDR3 sequence: CSAGEGPTFQETQYF. CDR3 bases: TGCAGTGCAGGGGAGGGGCCTACCTTCCAAGAGACCCAGTACTTC.

As to this clonotype: It may be a read error: a sequence one base away is much more abundant. CDR3 loop: CTSSFLQGTNEKLFF. The CDR3 DNA is TGTACCAGCAGCTTCCTACAGGGGACTAATGAAAAACTGTTTTTT. The chain combines TRBV7-9 with TRBJ1-4; 7 bases are shared with TRBD1. CDR3 size: 15 residues. Germline V gene data show CDR1 as SEHNR and CDR2 as FQNEAQ (reference sequence).

This sequence joins TRBV5-6 and TRBJ2-7; 14 nucleotides align to TRBD2. CDR1 and CDR2 from the germline V gene are SGHDT and YYEEEE. The CDR3 is made up of 17 amino acids. The V segment lost 2 bases and the J segment 1 base; nucleotides outside the gene matches: 5. The CDR3: CASSFGTSGSVSYEQYF. For the CDR3, the DNA is TGTGCCAGCAGCTTCGGGACTAGCGGGAGTGTGTCCTACGAGCAGTACTTC. Full variable domain (outside the CDR3, taken from reference TRBV5-6 and TRBJ2-7): DAGVTQSPTHLIKTRGQQVTLRCSPKSGHDTVSWYQQALGQGPQFIFQYYEEEERQRGNFPDRFSGHQFPNYSSELNVNALLLGDSALYLCASSFGTSGSVSYEQYFGPGTRLTVT.

This clonotype was counted many times. The chain recombines TRBV7-7 with TRBJ1-5; D may be TRBD1 (5 bases). The V gene's germline CDR1 is SSHAT and CDR2 FNYEAQ (reference sequence). This CDR3 spans 17 amino acids. The V end lost 1 base, the J end lost 0 bases, and 13 bases lay between the germline ends. CDR3 sequence reads: CASSLGSTEYSNQPQHF. CDR3 DNA: TGTGCCAGCAGCTTAGGGTCGACAGAATATAGCAATCAGCCCCAGCATTTT.

The table lists this clonotype with many counts. CDR3 coding DNA: TGCGCCAGCAGCCACACCGAATCCGGGACAGGTGGAATCAGTCAGCCCCAGCATTTT. It translates to CASSHTESGTGGISQPQHF. The V gene is TRBV4-1, the J gene TRBJ1-5; TRBD1 aligns across 8 bases. Trimming cost V 3 bases and J 6 bases; bases outside gene matches: 19. Germline assignment: CDR1 MGHRA and CDR2 YSYEKL. The CDR3 spans 19 residues.

The sample holds a few counts of this clonotype. The V call is TRBV12-3 or TRBV12-4, the J call TRBJ1-2, with D possibly being TRBD1 (5 bases). The CDR3 length is 13 residues. Between the trimmed V and J ends, which lost 3 bases and 6 bases, there was a span of 11 bases. CDR3 protein: CASSFGAGDGYTF. Written as DNA, the CDR3 is TGTGCCAGCAGTTTCGGTGCGGGGGATGGCTACACCTTC.

This clonotype was detected ten times or more. The V call is TRBV27, the J call TRBJ1-5, with a tentative D call TRBD1 (5 bases). Trimming took off 1 base at V and 6 bases at J, with 7 bases between the two ends. Germline V gives CDR1 MNHEY, CDR2 SMNVEV (reference sequence). This CDR3 region has 13 residues. This CDR3 is CASSLYRGQPQHF. CDR3 nucleotides: TGTGCCAGCAGTTTATATAGGGGTCAGCCCCAGCATTTT.

This clonotype has a handful of counts. The gene calls are TRBV28 and TRBJ2-5; 10 bases agree with TRBD2. Germline values: CDR1 MDHEN, CDR2 SYDVKM. This CDR3 contains 18 residues. V dropped 3 bases and J dropped 5; count of bases not matched to a gene: 15. This chain's CDR3 is CASSFGLAEITRSETQYF. CDR3 in DNA: TGTGCCAGCAGTTTCGGACTAGCGGAGATAACAAGGTCGGAGACCCAGTACTTC.

As concerns this clonotype: A much larger clone differs from this one at a single base, so this may be a read error. The V and J genes are TRBV7-9 and TRBJ2-3, with D perhaps matching TRBD2 (5 bases). Per the germline V gene, CDR1 is SEHNR and CDR2 is FQNEAQ (reference sequence). CDR3 length: 14 residues. CDR3 sequence reads: CAGSLLTAGDTQYF. The CDR3 region has the DNA TGTGCCGGCAGCTTATTGACGGCGGGAGATACGCAGTATTTT.

This clonotype was seen repeatedly, ten times or more. This sequence joins TRBV4-1 and TRBJ2-1; no definite D call. This CDR3 has 12 residues. Trimming removed 3 bases at V and 6 bases at J, with 6 bases between. CDR1 MGHRA and CDR2 YSYEKL come from the germline V gene. CDR3 DNA: TGCGCCAGCAGCCAGGAGATCAATGAGCAGTTCTTC. Translated, it gives CASSQEINEQFF.

This clonotype was seen at least ten times. This chain uses TRBV4-3 with TRBJ2-2, with D perhaps TRBD2 (5 bases). Trimming cost V 6 bases and J 0 bases, with 11 bases left between them. Germline assignment: CDR1 LGHNA and CDR2 YSLEER. The CDR3 sequence is 15 residues long. CDR3 in amino acids: CASSQPGTNTGELFF. CDR3 coding DNA: TGCGCCAGCAGTCAACCGGGAACGAACACCGGGGAGCTGTTTTTT.

This chain uses TRBV27 with TRBJ2-7; the match to TRBD1 covers 7 bases. With 5 bases clipped from V and 3 bases from J, the junction kept 4 bases outside the gene matches. The CDR3 has 13 residues. Per germline, CDR1 MNHEY and CDR2 SMNVEV (reference sequence). The CDR3: CASSLRGRYEQYF. CDR3 in DNA: TGTGCCAGCAGTCTAAGGGGGCGCTACGAGCAGTACTTC.

The chain has TRBV6-2 or TRBV6-3 and TRBJ2-7, with D possibly called TRBD1 or TRBD2 (5 bases each). V gave up 3 bases and J gave up 6 bases, with 18 bases separating them. Germline CDR1 MNHEY, CDR2 SVGEGT. The CDR3 runs 15 residues. This CDR3 reads CASSYYGTDLGEQYF. The CDR3 DNA sequence: TGTGCCAGCAGTTATTACGGGACCGACCTCGGCGAGCAGTACTTC.

Turning to this clonotype: A much bigger clone sits one base away, suggesting this may be a read error. The chain couples TRBV4-2 to TRBJ1-3; D remains unclear. Germline V gene data show CDR1 as LGHNA and CDR2 as YNFKEQ. There are 17 residues in the CDR3. The CDR3 reads CASSQTRGLVSGNTVYF. In nucleotides, the CDR3 is TGTGCCAGCAGCCAAACCCGGGGATTGGTCTCTGGAAACACCGTATATTTT.

This clonotype was found a few times. J is TRBJ1-2 and V is TRBV20-1; D not resolved. Germline V gives CDR1 DFQATT, CDR2 SNEGSKA (reference sequence). CDR3 length equals 12 residues. V lost 4 bases to trimming and J lost 3 bases, with 9 bases between them. CDR3 in amino acids: CSAIGPDYGYTF. The CDR3, as DNA: TGCAGTGCTATTGGGCCTGACTATGGCTACACCTTC.

In its sample, this clonotype was seen many times. One end of the junction varies from germline; a read error may be responsible. This chain uses TRBV27 with TRBJ1-1; D not resolved. Germline V CDR1 and CDR2: MNHEY, SMNVEV (reference sequence). The CDR3 is made up of 14 amino acids. Written as DNA, the CDR3 is TGTGCCAGCAGCTTATCCGCGGGGAACACTGAAGCTTTCTTT. Protein sequence: CASSLSAGNTEAFF.

This clonotype was seen more than once but under ten times. The rearrangement links TRBV27 to TRBJ2-7; possibly TRBD1 for D (5 bases). The CDR3 contains 13 residues. With 6 bases removed from V and 3 bases from J, the gap between germline ends came to 12 bases. Looked up from germline, CDR1 is MNHEY and CDR2 is SMNVEV (reference sequence). This CDR3 reads CASRRTGDYEQYF. CDR3 nucleotide sequence: TGTGCCAGCAGAAGAACAGGAGACTACGAGCAGTACTTC.

This clonotype was detected many times. This sequence joins TRBV5-1 and TRBJ1-1; maybe TRBD1 (6 bases). The V end was cut by 4 bases, the J end by 6 bases, with 19 bases between. The CDR3 totals 15 residues. CDR1 and CDR2 from the germline V gene are SGHRS and YFSETQ. The CDR3 is CASSVEPDRRPEAFF. As DNA, the CDR3 is TGCGCCAGCAGCGTAGAGCCAGACAGGCGCCCTGAAGCTTTCTTT.

This clonotype has more than one count but fewer than ten. This sequence joins TRBV29-1 and TRBJ2-7; 9 bases fit TRBD1. J was trimmed by 3 bases and V by 3 bases; bases with no gene match: 9. Germline V lookup: CDR1 SQVTM, CDR2 ANQGSEA. The CDR3 totals 15 residues. For the CDR3, the DNA is TGCAGCGTTGAGGGGGGACAGGGAGGCTACTACGAGCAGTACTTC. Translating it yields CSVEGGQGGYYEQYF.

This clonotype occurred many times. The CDR3 reads CASRPGISYEQYF. The CDR3, as DNA: TGTGCCAGCAGGCCCGGGATCTCCTACGAGCAGTACTTC. The rearrangement joins TRBV2 to TRBJ2-7, with D possibly TRBD2 on 5 matching bases. This CDR3 has 13 amino acids. The germline gives CDR1 SNHLY, CDR2 FYNNEI. With 6 bases removed from V and 0 bases from J, the gap between germline ends came to 9 bases.

The chain has TRBV6-5 and TRBJ2-7; D uncertain. Germline V CDR1 and CDR2: MNHEY, SVGAGI. CDR3 length: 14 amino acids. V gave up 5 bases and J gave up 0 bases, with 11 bases separating them. The CDR3 sequence is CASSPAKSSYEQYF. The CDR3 nucleotides read TGTGCCAGCAGTCCCGCCAAGAGCTCCTACGAGCAGTACTTC.

This clonotype was observed at least ten times. The rearrangement uses TRBV28 and TRBJ1-1, with D unresolved. CDR3 size: 16 residues. Germline values: CDR1 MDHEN, CDR2 SYDVKM. The germline V and J ends were trimmed by 3 bases and 2 bases, with 16 bases remaining between them. Here the CDR3 reads CASSFAIKGGNTEAFF. Here the CDR3 DNA reads TGTGCCAGCAGTTTTGCTATTAAGGGAGGAAACACTGAAGCTTTCTTT.

Many counts were recorded for this clonotype. Here the CDR3 DNA reads TGCGCCAGCAGCCAAGACAGGCCCTCCTACGAGCAGTACTTC. Its translation: CASSQDRPSYEQYF. J is TRBJ2-7 and V is TRBV4-3; D gene uncertain. Germline V CDR1 and CDR2: LGHNA, YSLEER. CDR3 size: 14 residues. Trimming took 0 bases from V and 0 from J, leaving 6 bases between them.

This clonotype was seen many times. The V gene is TRBV6-2 or TRBV6-3, the J gene TRBJ1-5, with D hard to call. CDR1 is MNHEY and CDR2 is SVGEGT in the germline V gene. V was pared by 0 bases and J by 5 bases, with 8 bases between. CDR3 length: 14 amino acids. CDR3 bases: TGTGCCAGCAGTTACTCAAATATGGATCAGCCCCAGCATTTT. As protein: CASSYSNMDQPQHF.

This clonotype was seen a handful of times. The V and J genes are TRBV12-3 or TRBV12-4 and TRBJ1-2; the match to TRBD1 covers 10 bases. With V trimmed by 4 bases and J by 3 bases, 11 bases remained unmatched. The CDR3 spans 17 residues. The CDR3: CASSSSHWTGGDYGYTF. CDR3 in DNA: TGTGCCAGCAGTTCAAGCCACTGGACAGGGGGGGACTATGGCTACACCTTC.